A single sample is the source of the 12 T cell receptor beta chains below, sequenced in a study of cytomegalovirus exposure and HLA in healthy donors. It was with 60 Vbeta and 13 Jbeta primers that the PCR ran. The method was immunoSEQ multiplex PCR; TCRdb's version includes in-frame clones alone and lacks a portion of them. The sample yields 200,000 to 250,000 clones, around 80% seen once. Sequenced material: PBMCs. These receptor sequences come from a woman in her sixties or seventies in good health and CMV-seropositive.

The chain employs TRBV6-5 and TRBJ1-2; no definite D call. The V gene's germline CDR1 is MNHEY and CDR2 SVGAGI. The CDR3 runs 13 residues. Between the trimmed V and J ends, which lost 2 bases and 7 bases, there was a span of 11 bases. CDR3 bases: TGTGCCAGCAGTTACCACGGGAGCGGTGGCTACACCTTC. Its protein product is CASSYHGSGGYTF.

The V gene is TRBV7-9, the J gene TRBJ1-2; unclear D gene. V lost 2 bases to trimming and J lost 8 bases, with 12 bases between them. The CDR3 consists of 13 residues. CDR1 and CDR2 (germline): SEHNR, FQNEAQ (reference sequence). In DNA form, the CDR3 reads TGTGCCAGCAGCTTACCCCGGTCCCACGGCTACACCTTC. As protein: CASSLPRSHGYTF.

This chain links TRBV2 with TRBJ1-1, with D unresolved. The CDR3 covers 13 residues. V lost 6 bases and J lost 1, with 9 bases in between. Germline V gene sequence: CDR1 SNHLY, CDR2 FYNNEI. The CDR3: CASRERRNTEAFF. The DNA for the CDR3 is TGTGCCAGCAGGGAGCGCCGGAACACTGAAGCTTTCTTT.

The rearrangement links TRBV29-1 to TRBJ2-1, with D uncertain. The germline CDR1 and CDR2 sequences are SQVTM and ANQGSEA. This CDR3 has 11 residues. The V and J ends lost 3 bases and 7 bases respectively, with 7 bases between them. The CDR3 sequence: CSVDTTNEQFF. CDR3 coding DNA: TGCAGCGTTGACACTACGAATGAGCAGTTCTTC.

In nucleotides, the CDR3 is TGTGCCAGCAGCTTCCGGACAGGGGGCACAACTGAAGCTTTCTTT. This sequence encodes CASSFRTGGTTEAFF. The V call is TRBV9, the J call TRBJ1-1; 11 positions agree with TRBD1. The CDR3 totals 15 residues. With 4 bases clipped from V and 5 bases from J, the junction kept 7 bases outside the gene matches. Germline assignment: CDR1 SGDLS and CDR2 YYNGEE.

This sequence joins TRBV19 and TRBJ2-6, with a possible D match to TRBD2 (7 bases). The CDR3 runs to 16 residues. Germline V CDR1 and CDR2: LNHDA, SQIVND (reference sequence). Trimming took off 6 bases at V and 4 bases at J, with 16 bases between the two ends. The DNA for the CDR3 is TGTGCCAGTAGGCCTCTTGGGGGGGCCGGGGCCAACGTCCTGACTTTC. Its protein is CASRPLGGAGANVLTF.

The chain has TRBV5-8 and TRBJ2-2; tentatively, D is TRBD1 (6 bases). V gave up 4 bases and J gave up 3 bases, with 13 bases separating them. Germline V lookup: CDR1 SGHTS, CDR2 YDEGEE. This CDR3 has 15 amino acids. The DNA of the CDR3 is TGTGCCAGCAGCCACAACAGGGCCTACACCGGGGAGCTGTTTTTT. Translated, it gives CASSHNRAYTGELFF.

This clone has just a few counts. V and J are TRBV5-1 and TRBJ2-2; D is perhaps TRBD2 (6 bases). This CDR3 contains 16 residues. Trimming stripped 7 bases from V and 4 bases from J, with 20 bases between. From germline, CDR1 is SGHRS and CDR2 YFSETQ. CDR3 loop: CASGPGGAVSTGELFF. CDR3 sequence (DNA): TGCGCCAGCGGCCCCGGCGGGGCAGTTTCCACCGGGGAGCTGTTTTTT. Full variable domain (outside the CDR3, taken from reference TRBV5-1 and TRBJ2-2): KAGVTQTPRYLIKTRGQQVTLSCSPISGHRSVSWYQQTPGQGLQFLFEYFSETQRNKGNFPGRFSGRQFSNSRSEMNVSTLELGDSALYLCASGPGGAVSTGELFFGEGSRLTVL.

The chain uses TRBV20-1 and TRBJ1-1; D is unclear. Germline V CDR1 and CDR2: DFQATT, SNEGSKA (reference sequence). CDR3 length: 11 residues. V lost 8 bases to trimming and J lost 2 bases, with 9 bases between them. The CDR3 DNA is TGCAGTTCTTACAGAAACACTGAAGCTTTCTTT. This encodes CSSYRNTEAFF.

This clone showed up just once. This chain uses TRBV4-1 with TRBJ2-1; 10 bases fit TRBD2. With 2 bases clipped from V and 7 bases from J, the junction kept 8 bases outside the gene matches. Germline V gene sequence: CDR1 MGHRA, CDR2 YSYEKL. The CDR3 runs 16 residues. The CDR3 bases are TGCGCCAGCAGCCAATACCTAGCGGGAGAGTTTAATGAGCAGTTCTTC. Translated, it gives CASSQYLAGEFNEQFF.

This clone was counted a few times. The chain has TRBV11-3 and TRBJ2-2; 10 bases map to TRBD1. Germline CDR1 is SGHNT and CDR2 is YENEEA. CDR3 length: 16 residues. The ends lost 5 bases at V and 7 bases at J; junction bases unmatched: 10. The CDR3 sequence is CASSVRGTGDVGELFF. In nucleotides, the CDR3 is TGTGCCAGCAGCGTCAGAGGGACAGGGGACGTCGGGGAGCTGTTTTTT.

This rearrangement joins TRBV28 to TRBJ1-5; TRBD1 matches at 9 bases. The trim removed 6 bases at V and 5 bases at J, leaving 5 bases unmatched. This CDR3 spans 14 amino acids. Germline V gene sequence: CDR1 MDHEN, CDR2 SYDVKM. The chain's CDR3 is CASSHGQGHQPQHF. CDR3 nucleotide sequence: TGTGCCAGCAGCCACGGACAGGGGCATCAGCCCCAGCATTTT. The full variable domain, completed using reference TRBV28 and TRBJ1-5, is DVKVTQSSRYLVKRTGEKVFLECVQDMDHENMFWYRQDPGLGLRLIYFSYDVKMKEKGDIPEGYSVSREKKERFSLILESASTNQTSMYLCASSHGQGHQPQHFGDGTRLSIL.